This TCR beta chain was documented in a study of OX40 agonist ivuxolimab in advanced cancers. TCRdb keeps only in-frame clones here, not all; method: immunoSEQ multiplex PCR. The sample consists of 80,000 or so clones, approximately 90% of them appearing once. V lost 3 bases and J lost 0; bases outside the gene matches: 3. The CDR3 is made up of 15 amino acids. Per germline, CDR1 MRHNA and CDR2 SNTAGT. The sample was CD4+ or CD8+ T cells sorted from blood, taken in a trial of the OX40 agonist ivuxolimab. The sequence derives from an adult with an advanced solid tumor such as melanoma, head and neck, liver or kidney cancer. The V call is TRBV6-4, the J call TRBJ1-2; 8 bases are shared with TRBD1. This CDR3 reads CASSEGTGANYGYTF. In DNA, the CDR3 is TGTGCCAGCAGTGAAGGGACAGGAGCTAACTATGGCTACACCTTC.